This T cell receptor (beta chain) was observed in a study of CXCR3-negative and CXCR3-positive naive CD8 T cells. As for the study in general: Some 150 million TRB reads were obtained overall (about 1.5 +/- 0.3 million per library). Notes on the study in general: When CXCR3-positive naive cells were set against CXCR3-negative naive cells, the former had more hydrophobic TRB CDR3s.

As regards this clonotype: Its specificity is not known.

Looked up from germline, CDR1 is KGHSH and CDR2 is LQKENI. This CDR3 has 16 amino acids. UMI labels and 5' RACE were used to prepare the TRB cDNA libraries. TCRdb re-called the 5' RACE reads and shows each CDR3 protein once, DNA omitted. This sample's table has 140,000 to 150,000 distinct CDR3 sequences. Specimen: naive CXCR3+ CD8+ T cells from blood. Described subset: CD45RO-CCR7+CD27+CD95- naive CD8+ T cells expressing CXCR3 (TNR3+). The gene calls are TRBV18 and TRBJ1-1; the TCRdb D gene call, TRBD1, has no DNA to confirm it. The sequence was obtained from a human donor in good health. Some clones in this sample may be carry-over from other donors' samples. CDR3 in amino acids: CASSPRKQAENTEAFF. The whole variable domain, remainder taken from reference TRBV18 and TRBJ1-1, is NAGVMQNPRHLVRRRGQEARLRCSPMKGHSHVYWYRQLPEEGLKFMVYLQKENIIDESGMPKERFSAEFPKEGPSILRIQQVVRGDSAAYFCASSPRKQAENTEAFFGQGTRLTVV.